This T cell receptor (beta chain) was captured by sequencing in a study of blood T cells in healthy people across ages. CDR1 SGHKS and CDR2 YYEKEE come from the germline V gene (reference sequence). The CDR3 covers 13 residues. The trim removed 2 bases at V and 9 bases at J, leaving 2 bases unmatched. Through a sample-barcoded 5' primer and a J-beta primer mix, a second PCR was run for roughly 6 to 12 cycles. TCRdb called the 5' RACE reads again in MiXCR, with one record for every CDR3 protein. Of some 1.4 million distinct CDR3 sequences listed, about 40% are singletons. This TCR derives from a woman under 30 in good health. The material sequenced was blood. The chain has TRBV5-5 and TRBJ2-1; 10 nucleotides agree with TRBD1. The CDR3 region has the DNA TGTGCCAGCAGCTTAAGGACAGGGGGTGAGCAGTTCTTC. Its translation is CASSLRTGGEQFF.